One sample yielded the 28 T cell receptor beta chains listed below, sequenced in a study of somatic mutations in cytotoxic T cells in rheumatoid arthritis. The data were produced by immunoSEQ multiplex PCR, yet TCRdb's version contains in-frame clones alone and is incomplete. The sample gives roughly 10,000 clones, roughly 90% of which show up once; about 1% is in the top ten. The sample consisted of CD4+ T cells sorted from blood. The receptors were gathered from a young woman with rheumatoid arthritis.

There are a few counts of this clone. The CDR3 nucleotides read TGCGCCAGCAGCCAAGACCCGGTCCAAGTCTATGGCTACACCTTC. This codes for CASSQDPVQVYGYTF. The chain uses TRBV4-3 and TRBJ1-2; D gene uncertain. Germline V lookup: CDR1 LGHNA, CDR2 YSLEER. This CDR3 is built from 15 residues. V gave up 0 bases and J gave up 4 bases, with 12 bases separating them.

CDR3 residues: CASSNRGGSGETQYF. DNA for the CDR3: TGTGCCAGCAGCAACCGCGGGGGCTCGGGGGAGACCCAGTACTTC. The rearrangement uses TRBV7-2 and TRBJ2-5; possible D gene TRBD2, 7 bases. Germline V lookup: CDR1 SGHTA, CDR2 FQGNSA. V gave up 5 bases and J gave up 5 bases, with 18 bases separating them. The CDR3 extends over 15 amino acids.

The V and J genes are TRBV10-3 and TRBJ2-3, with 10 nucleotides matching TRBD1. Germline lookup yields CDR1 ENHRY and CDR2 SYGVKD. Germline trimming cut 5 bases from V and 4 bases from J; bases unmatched to any gene: 6. This CDR3 contains 15 residues. DNA for the CDR3: TGTGCCATCAGTTTAGGGACAGGGGAATCAGATACGCAGTATTTT. Translation: CAISLGTGESDTQYF.

The V and J genes are TRBV11-3 and TRBJ2-3; 9 nucleotides match TRBD2. Germline assignment: CDR1 SGHNT and CDR2 YENEEA. CDR3 length: 14 residues. V was clipped by 5 bases and J by 4 bases; unmatched bases: 4. The CDR3 sequence: CASSAGGEADTQYF. The CDR3 DNA sequence: TGTGCCAGCAGCGCGGGGGGGGAGGCAGATACGCAGTATTTT.

This sequence joins TRBV28 and TRBJ2-7, with 12 bases identical to TRBD1. V was clipped by 3 bases and J by 7 bases; unmatched bases: 4. Germline V CDR1 and CDR2: MDHEN, SYDVKM. This CDR3 is 14 amino acids long. The CDR3 sequence is CASSFGDRGLEQYF. CDR3 bases: TGTGCCAGCAGTTTTGGGGACAGGGGGCTTGAGCAGTACTTC.

The CDR3 sequence is CASSINQGSSYEQYF. The DNA of the CDR3 is TGTGCCAGTAGTATAAACCAGGGCAGCTCCTACGAGCAGTACTTC. V and J are TRBV19 and TRBJ2-7; D might be TRBD1 (5 bases). Germline V lookup: CDR1 LNHDA, CDR2 SQIVND (reference sequence). V dropped 2 bases and J dropped 0 bases, with 11 bases sitting between them. This CDR3 is 15 amino acids long.

Written as DNA, the CDR3 is TGTGCCAGCAGCTCGGGACTAGGCACGGTAAATGAGCAGTTCTTC. Amino acid sequence: CASSSGLGTVNEQFF. This rearrangement joins TRBV7-2 to TRBJ2-1; 8 bases fit TRBD2. The length of the CDR3 is 15 residues. The germline V gene has CDR1 SGHTA and CDR2 FQGNSA. Trimming cost V 4 bases and J 7 bases; bases outside gene matches: 9.

The CDR3 sequence is CAWREGGVQVGKLFF. The CDR3 bases are TGTGCCTGGAGGGAGGGCGGGGTTCAAGTGGGAAAACTGTTTTTT. The chain joins TRBV30 to TRBJ1-4; no clear D gene. The CDR3 has 15 amino acids. The V gene's germline CDR1 is GTSNPN and CDR2 SVGIG (reference sequence). V was clipped by 3 bases and J by 10 bases, with 21 bases between them.

This sequence joins TRBV7-2 and TRBJ2-1; 8 positions agree with TRBD2. CDR3 length: 14 residues. The V segment lost 3 bases and the J segment 9 bases; nucleotides outside the gene matches: 7. Germline loops: CDR1 SGHTA, CDR2 FQGNSA. CDR3 bases: TGTGCCAGCAGCTTGGGCGGGGGGTTAGGTGAGCAGTTCTTC. It is translated as CASSLGGGLGEQFF.

The CDR3 region has the DNA TGTGCCAGCAGCCCCAGGGACAGGGGTGCCACTGAAGCTTTCTTT. It translates to CASSPRDRGATEAFF. The chain is built from TRBV9 and TRBJ1-1; 10 bases map to TRBD1. V shed 4 bases and J 4 bases; nucleotides not matched to a gene: 7. Germline loops: CDR1 SGDLS, CDR2 YYNGEE. This CDR3 is built from 15 residues.

The genes are TRBV29-1 and TRBJ2-1; TRBD2 aligns across 7 bases. Trimming cost V 3 bases and J 4 bases; bases outside gene matches: 12. The CDR3 extends over 16 amino acids. Germline assignment: CDR1 SQVTM and CDR2 ANQGSEA. DNA of the CDR3: TGCAGCGTTGAGGGACTAACCCCCGTCAATTACAATGAGCAGTTCTTC. Translation: CSVEGLTPVNYNEQFF.

This clone was detected only once. The chain has TRBV5-1 and TRBJ2-3; TRBD2 might be the D (6 bases). The CDR3 length is 15 residues. Trimming left V 0 bases short and J 0 bases short, with 8 bases between. Germline CDR1 is SGHRS and CDR2 is YFSETQ. This chain's CDR3 is CASSLDGGSTDTQYF. CDR3 coding DNA: TGCGCCAGCAGCTTGGATGGGGGGAGCACAGATACGCAGTATTTT.

The rearrangement joins TRBV27 to TRBJ1-3; maybe TRBD1 (6 bases). The CDR3 is made up of 17 amino acids. Germline V gene sequence: CDR1 MNHEY, CDR2 SMNVEV (reference sequence). V gave up 5 bases and J gave up 8 bases, with 25 bases separating them. The chain's CDR3 is CASSESIPVPGQYTIYF. DNA for the CDR3: TGTGCCAGCAGTGAAAGCATTCCTGTCCCGGGACAATACACCATATATTTT.

The DNA for the CDR3 is TGTGCCAGCAGCCGTGACAGGGCCAGCTCCTACGAGCAGTACTTC. This translates into CASSRDRASSYEQYF. The chain uses TRBV7-2 and TRBJ2-7; TRBD1 aligns across 7 bases. V lost 5 bases, J lost 0 bases, and 7 bases stayed unmatched. The CDR3 length is 15 residues. Germline V gene sequence: CDR1 SGHTA, CDR2 FQGNSA.

The chain recombines TRBV2 with TRBJ2-2; no reliable D call. The CDR3 spans 14 residues. Per the germline V gene, CDR1 is SNHLY and CDR2 is FYNNEI. Trimming shortened V by 7 bases and J by 2 bases, and 11 bases separated the two germline ends. The CDR3 sequence: CASKNGANTGELFF. CDR3 DNA: TGTGCCAGCAAGAACGGTGCAAACACCGGGGAGCTGTTTTTT.

This clone was detected once. This chain joins TRBV5-1 and TRBJ2-1, with 10 bases fitting TRBD2. The CDR3 extends over 17 amino acids. Germline V gives CDR1 SGHRS, CDR2 YFSETQ. V lost 4 bases, J lost 5 bases, and 12 bases stayed unmatched. The CDR3 DNA follows: TGCGCCAGCAGCAGGGCTAGCGGGGGAGAGGACGACAATGAGCAGTTCTTC. Its protein product is CASSRASGGEDDNEQFF.

Here the CDR3 DNA reads TGTGCCAGCAGTTACACGCATCACCAGTCTCCCTCCGGCTACACCTTC. It translates to CASSYTHHQSPSGYTF. V and J are TRBV6-5 and TRBJ1-2, with no clear D. CDR3 length equals 16 residues. The germline V and J ends were trimmed by 2 bases and 8 bases, with 21 bases remaining between them. Germline CDR1 MNHEY, CDR2 SVGAGI.

In this sample, this clone turned up once. The chain carries TRBV12-1 and TRBJ1-3; TRBD1 is the table's D call, not checked against the DNA. TRBV12-1 is given as a pseudogene. CDR3 length: 17 residues. The CDR3 is CASSFKQGKGAGNTIYF. DNA for the CDR3: TGTGCCAGCAGCTTTAAGCAGGGGAAGGGTGCTGGAAACACCATATATTTT.

This CDR3 reads CASSPHRDSPLHF. CDR3 bases: TGTGCCAGTAGTCCCCACAGGGATTCACCCCTCCACTTT. The J gene is TRBJ1-6, the V gene TRBV19, with a possible D match to TRBD1 (6 bases). The germline V gene encodes CDR1 LNHDA and CDR2 SQIVND (reference sequence). V was cut by 5 bases and J by 8 bases, with 10 bases left in between. This CDR3 spans 13 amino acids. The full variable domain, rest sourced from reference TRBV19 and TRBJ1-6, is DGGITQSPKYLFRKEGQNVTLSCEQNLNHDAMYWYRQDPGQGLRLIYYSQIVNDFQKGDIAEGYSVSREKKESFPLTVTSAQKNPTAFYLCASSPHRDSPLHFGNGTRLTVT.

The genes are TRBV5-4 and TRBJ2-5, with a tentative D call TRBD1 (5 bases). The germline V gene has CDR1 SGHNT and CDR2 YYREEE (reference sequence). V shed 6 bases and J shed 0 bases, with 12 bases lying between them. This CDR3 region has 14 residues. The DNA for the CDR3 is TGTGCCAGCAATGGGGCAGCGAACCAAGAGACCCAGTACTTC. Residues: CASNGAANQETQYF.

Points on this clone: This sample also contains other DNA sequences that code for the same CDR3. The rearrangement uses TRBV18 and TRBJ2-6; 9 bases are a match to TRBD1. The CDR3 runs 17 residues. The germline gives CDR1 KGHSH, CDR2 LQKENI. V gave up 2 bases and J gave up 3 bases; unmatched junction bases: 5. The CDR3 DNA reads TGTGCCAGCTCACCAGGGACAGGGAGGGATGGGGCCAACGTCCTGACTTTC. Protein sequence: CASSPGTGRDGANVLTF.

The DNA for the CDR3 is TGTGCCAGCAGTGAATTATTGTATTCGGGGCAGTACTTC. Translated: CASSELLYSGQYF. The rearrangement uses TRBV25-1 and TRBJ2-7; D is unresolved. CDR3 size: 13 residues. Germline-derived CDR1 and CDR2 are MGHDK and SYGVNS. V dropped 1 base and J dropped 9 bases, with 13 bases sitting between them.

This chain links TRBV6-1 with TRBJ1-5; D is undetermined. The CDR3 sequence is 14 residues long. Germline CDR1 and CDR2: MNHNS and SASEGT. Between the trimmed V and J ends, which lost 7 bases and 6 bases, there was a span of 16 bases. The DNA for the CDR3 is TGTGCCAGCACTCCGAGGGAGGGATTTCAGCCCCAGCATTTT. Translated: CASTPREGFQPQHF.

The chain uses TRBV11-2 and TRBJ2-6, with TRBD1 matching over 7 bases. V lost 5 bases and J lost 3; bases outside the gene matches: 4. Germline V CDR1 and CDR2: SGHAT, FQNNGV. The CDR3 is 15 amino acids. CDR3 coding DNA: TGTGCCAGCAGCGTACGGACAGGTGGGGCCAACGTCCTGACTTTC. Protein: CASSVRTGGANVLTF.

J is TRBJ1-1 and V is TRBV6-5; no firm D call. There are 13 residues in the CDR3. Trimming removed 7 bases at V and 1 base at J, with 10 bases between. CDR1 and CDR2 from the germline V gene are MNHEY and SVGAGI. CDR3 sequence: CASKRVQNTEAFF. Written as DNA, the CDR3 is TGTGCCAGCAAAAGAGTGCAGAACACTGAAGCTTTCTTT.

This chain uses TRBV14 with TRBJ2-5; 7 positions agree with TRBD1. The CDR3 is 15 amino acids. Trimming took 2 bases from V and 1 from J; bases not matched to a gene: 4. Germline CDR1 SGHDN, CDR2 FVKESK. CDR3 nucleotide sequence: TGTGCCAGCAGCCAAAGAAGGGGGCTCCAAGAGACCCAGTACTTC. Its translation is CASSQRRGLQETQYF.

This clone was seen a single time. The genes are TRBV7-2 and TRBJ1-5; perhaps TRBD1 as D (6 bases). The CDR3 loop spans 17 amino acids. Germline V gene data show CDR1 as SGHTA and CDR2 as FQGNSA. V dropped 5 bases and J dropped 2 bases, with 19 bases sitting between them. CDR3 residues: CASSVRTGGGGNQPQHF. The CDR3 nucleotides are TGTGCCAGCAGCGTTCGGACGGGGGGGGGCGGCAATCAGCCCCAGCATTTT. Based on the CDR3 plus reference TRBV7-2 and TRBJ1-5, the full variable domain is GAGVSQSPSNKVTEKGKDVELRCDPISGHTALYWYRQSLGQGLEFLIYFQGNSAPDKSGLPSDRFSAERTGGSVSTLTIQRTQQEDSAVYLCASSVRTGGGGNQPQHFGDGTRLSIL.

The gene calls are TRBV5-1 and TRBJ1-6, with D unclear. Trimming took 4 bases from V and 0 from J, leaving 5 bases between them. CDR3 length: 14 residues. Per the germline V gene, CDR1 is SGHRS and CDR2 is YFSETQ. CDR3 in amino acids: CASSRDSYNSPLHF. In DNA, the CDR3 is TGCGCCAGCAGCCGGGACTCCTATAATTCACCCCTCCACTTT.